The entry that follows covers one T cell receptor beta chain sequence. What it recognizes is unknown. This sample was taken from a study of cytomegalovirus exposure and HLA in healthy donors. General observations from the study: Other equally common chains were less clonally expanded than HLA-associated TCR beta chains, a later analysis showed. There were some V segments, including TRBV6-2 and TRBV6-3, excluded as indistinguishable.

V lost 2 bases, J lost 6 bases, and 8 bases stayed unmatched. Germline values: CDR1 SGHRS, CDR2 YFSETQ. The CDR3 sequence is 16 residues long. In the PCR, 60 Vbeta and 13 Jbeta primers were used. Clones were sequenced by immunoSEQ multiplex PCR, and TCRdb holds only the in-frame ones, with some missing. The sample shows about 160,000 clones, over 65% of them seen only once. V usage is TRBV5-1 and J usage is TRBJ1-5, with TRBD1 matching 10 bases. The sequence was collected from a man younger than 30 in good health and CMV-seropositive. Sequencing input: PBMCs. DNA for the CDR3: TGCGCCAGCAGCTTTTCACCCGGACAGGGGGTTCAGCCCCAGCATTTT. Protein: CASSFSPGQGVQPQHF. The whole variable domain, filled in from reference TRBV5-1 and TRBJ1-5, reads KAGVTQTPRYLIKTRGQQVTLSCSPISGHRSVSWYQQTPGQGLQFLFEYFSETQRNKGNFPGRFSGRQFSNSRSEMNVSTLELGDSALYLCASSFSPGQGVQPQHFGDGTRLSIL.